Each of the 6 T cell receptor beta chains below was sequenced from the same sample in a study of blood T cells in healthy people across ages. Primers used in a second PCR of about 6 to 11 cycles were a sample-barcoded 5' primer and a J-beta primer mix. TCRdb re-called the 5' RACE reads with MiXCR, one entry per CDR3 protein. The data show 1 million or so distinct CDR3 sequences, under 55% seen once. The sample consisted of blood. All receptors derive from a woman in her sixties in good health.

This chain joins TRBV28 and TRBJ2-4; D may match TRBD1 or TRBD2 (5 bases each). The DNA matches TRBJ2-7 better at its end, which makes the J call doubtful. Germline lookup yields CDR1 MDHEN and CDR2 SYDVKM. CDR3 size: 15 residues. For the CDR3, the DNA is TGTGCCAGCAGCCCAGCCGGGAAAAGGGGCCACGAGCAGTACTTC. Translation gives CASSPAGKRGHEQYF.

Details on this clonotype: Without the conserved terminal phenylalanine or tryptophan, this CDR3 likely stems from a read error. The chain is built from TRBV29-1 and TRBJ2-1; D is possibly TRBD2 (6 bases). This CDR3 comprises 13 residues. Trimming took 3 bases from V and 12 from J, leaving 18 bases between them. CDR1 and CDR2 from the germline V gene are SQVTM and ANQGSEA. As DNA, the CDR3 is TGCAGCGTTGAGTCCGAGACCGGGACTGGGCAGTTCTCC. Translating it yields CSVESETGTGQFS.

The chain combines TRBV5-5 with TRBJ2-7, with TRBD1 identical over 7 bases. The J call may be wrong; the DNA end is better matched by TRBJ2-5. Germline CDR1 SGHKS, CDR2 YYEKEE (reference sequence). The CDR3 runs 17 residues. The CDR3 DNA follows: TGTGCCAGCAGCTTTGAGACAGGGCCTTCTAGACGTGAGACCCAGTACTTC. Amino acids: CASSFETGPSRRETQYF.

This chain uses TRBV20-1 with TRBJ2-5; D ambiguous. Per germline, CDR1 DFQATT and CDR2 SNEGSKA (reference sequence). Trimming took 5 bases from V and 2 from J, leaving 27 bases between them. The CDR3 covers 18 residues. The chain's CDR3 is CSAPRTAKVAAAQETQYF. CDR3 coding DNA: TGCAGTGCTCCTCGAACTGCGAAGGTAGCTGCTGCACAAGAGACCCAGTACTTC.

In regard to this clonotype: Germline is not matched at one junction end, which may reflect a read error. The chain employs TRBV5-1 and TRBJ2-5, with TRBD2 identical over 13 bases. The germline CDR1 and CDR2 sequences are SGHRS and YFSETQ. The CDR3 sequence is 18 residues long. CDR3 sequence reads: CASSLRLAGGTHQGTQYF. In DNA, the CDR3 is TGCGCCAGCAGCTTGAGACTAGCGGGAGGAACCCACCAAGGGACCCAGTACTTC.

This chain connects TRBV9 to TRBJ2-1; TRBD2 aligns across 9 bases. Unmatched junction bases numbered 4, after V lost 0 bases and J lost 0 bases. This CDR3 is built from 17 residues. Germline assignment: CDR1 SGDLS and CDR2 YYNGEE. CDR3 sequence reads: CASSVEVSGSSYNEQFF. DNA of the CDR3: TGTGCCAGCAGCGTAGAGGTTAGCGGGAGCTCCTACAATGAGCAGTTCTTC.